The 30 T cell receptor beta chains reported below all come from one sample, sequenced in a study of CD8+ T cells in alopecia areata. Treatment of the sample: oral pan-JAK inhibitor, 5-10 mg twice daily. Extraction and reverse transcription of RNA yielded cDNA as the sequencing template. Produced via immunoSEQ multiplex PCR; TCRdb's table is partial and in-frame only. Here the sample spans 150,000 to 200,000 clones, roughly 66% being singletons. The sample in question was CD4+ T cells sorted from blood, obtained at week 24, from a patient treated with tofacitinib. These receptors originate from a human donor with alopecia areata.

This chain links TRBV30 with TRBJ1-2; D possibly corresponds to TRBD1 (6 bases). The V end was cut by 3 bases, the J end by 2 bases, with 19 bases between. Per germline, CDR1 GTSNPN and CDR2 SVGIG (reference sequence). The CDR3 is 16 amino acids. CDR3 protein: CAWRGSLAGVNYGYTF. The CDR3 DNA reads as TGTGCCTGGAGGGGGTCGCTAGCAGGGGTAAACTATGGCTACACCTTC. Full variable domain (missing parts from reference TRBV30 and TRBJ1-2): SQTIHQWPATLVQPVGSPLSLECTVEGTSNPNLYWYRQAAGRGLQLLFYSVGIGQISSEVPQNLSASRPQDRQFILSSKKLLLSDSGFYLCAWRGSLAGVNYGYTFGSGTRLTVV.

This rearrangement joins TRBV6-6 to TRBJ2-7; 8 bases align to TRBD2. Germline trimming cut 7 bases from V and 2 bases from J; bases unmatched to any gene: 13. Germline lookup yields CDR1 MNHNY and CDR2 SVGAGI (reference sequence). This CDR3 comprises 16 residues. CDR3 DNA: TGTGCCAGCAAAAAGCCCGGGACTAGGACTACCTACGAGCAGTACTTC. It yields the protein CASKKPGTRTTYEQYF.

About this clone: Other DNA sequences in the sample encode the same CDR3. This sequence joins TRBV30 and TRBJ1-2, with a tentative D call TRBD1 (6 bases). This CDR3 comprises 12 residues. V lost 3 bases and J lost 5, with 10 bases in between. Germline CDR1 GTSNPN, CDR2 SVGIG (reference sequence). The DNA for the CDR3 is TGTGCCTGGAGACGAGGGGGTTATGGCTACACCTTC. This translates into CAWRRGGYGYTF.

V usage is TRBV2 and J usage is TRBJ2-3; TRBD2 matches at 9 bases. CDR1 is SNHLY and CDR2 is FYNNEI in the germline V gene. There are 16 residues in the CDR3. With V trimmed by 6 bases and J by 0 bases, 7 bases remained unmatched. CDR3 DNA: TGTGCCAGCAGGGCTAGACTAGCGGTTAGCACAGATACGCAGTATTTT. Translating gives CASRARLAVSTDTQYF.

This chain connects TRBV10-3 to TRBJ2-7; D unresolved. The CDR3 spans 13 residues. The germline V gene has CDR1 ENHRY and CDR2 SYGVKD. Trimming shortened V by 10 bases and J by 1 base, and 14 bases separated the two germline ends. This CDR3 is CATLHGRSYEQYF. The CDR3 nucleotides read TGTGCCACCCTTCACGGGCGGTCCTACGAGCAGTACTTC.

The chain combines TRBV30 with TRBJ2-2, with unresolved D. The CDR3 is 13 residues long. V lost 3 bases and J 4 bases, leaving 9 bases between the germline ends. CDR1 and CDR2 from the germline V gene are GTSNPN and SVGIG (reference sequence). The CDR3 loop is CAWRAGSTGELFF. The DNA of the CDR3 is TGTGCCTGGAGAGCAGGATCCACCGGGGAGCTGTTTTTT.

This chain links TRBV14 with TRBJ1-2; D gene unclear. V lost 4 bases to trimming and J lost 3 bases, with 18 bases between them. The germline gives CDR1 SGHDN, CDR2 FVKESK. This CDR3 region has 16 residues. The CDR3 DNA reads as TGTGCCAGCAGCCCGCAACAGCCAACTAGGGACTATGGCTACACCTTC. Translated, it gives CASSPQQPTRDYGYTF.

This clone has just a few counts. The CDR3 DNA sequence: TGTGCCAGCAGCTTAGCGTTGGGGAACACCATATATTTT. This encodes CASSLALGNTIYF. The chain carries TRBV7-6 and TRBJ1-3; D is unresolved. The CDR3 has 13 amino acids. Germline V CDR1 and CDR2: SGHVS, FNYEAQ. Trimming removed 0 bases from V and 7 bases from J, with 7 bases in between.

The V and J genes are TRBV25-1 and TRBJ1-2; no clear D. V lost 2 bases to trimming and J lost 4 bases, with 14 bases between them. From germline, CDR1 is MGHDK and CDR2 SYGVNS. The CDR3 runs to 15 residues. This chain's CDR3 is CASSEPAGGSYGYTF. In DNA, the CDR3 is TGTGCCAGCAGTGAACCGGCAGGAGGTAGCTATGGCTACACCTTC.

This chain links TRBV2 with TRBJ1-2, with TRBD1 identical over 8 bases. This CDR3 spans 14 amino acids. The V and J ends lost 6 bases and 7 bases, in that order; junction bases with no gene match: 10. Germline V gene lookup returns CDR1 SNHLY and CDR2 FYNNEI. As DNA, the CDR3 is TGTGCCAGCAGCTCTCAGGGGGCGGCGGGTGGCTACACCTTC. Its translation: CASSSQGAAGGYTF.

The chain has TRBV5-1 and TRBJ1-1; D remains ambiguous. V lost 0 bases and J lost 6, with 12 bases in between. The germline V gene has CDR1 SGHRS and CDR2 YFSETQ. This CDR3 region has 14 residues. The DNA of the CDR3 is TGCGCCAGCAGCTTGGCGACGGGAAGTTCTGAAGCTTTCTTT. Translated, it gives CASSLATGSSEAFF.

The sample holds a few counts of this clone. The chain is built from TRBV18 and TRBJ1-6; D is uncertain. The CDR3 sequence is 13 residues long. V dropped 6 bases and J dropped 17 bases, with 20 bases sitting between them. CDR1 KGHSH and CDR2 LQKENI come from the germline V gene. CDR3 bases: TGTGCCAGCTCCAACAATTGGGGAGAAGACATCCACTTT. Protein sequence: CASSNNWGEDIHF.

V and J are TRBV27 and TRBJ1-4; 7 nucleotides line up with TRBD1. Per germline, CDR1 MNHEY and CDR2 SMNVEV (reference sequence). After removal of 3 bases from V and 5 bases from J, the junction contained 3 bases not matched to a gene. The CDR3 totals 14 residues. The CDR3 loop is CASSFAGGNEKLFF. For the CDR3, the DNA is TGTGCCAGCAGTTTCGCAGGGGGGAATGAAAAACTGTTTTTT.

The chain uses TRBV11-3 and TRBJ2-7; D is undetermined. In germline, CDR1 is SGHNT, CDR2 YENEEA. The CDR3 is 13 residues long. Trimming removed 5 bases at V and 2 bases at J, with 10 bases between. CDR3 DNA: TGTGCCAGCAGCCGTCGACACCCCTACGAGCAGTACTTC. Translated: CASSRRHPYEQYF.

The chain links TRBV30 to TRBJ1-1, with D uncertain. In germline, CDR1 is GTSNPN, CDR2 SVGIG (reference sequence). The CDR3 has 13 residues. Trimming pared 0 bases from V and 1 base from J, leaving 6 bases between. This CDR3 is CAWSVGRNTEAFF. The CDR3 DNA is TGTGCCTGGAGTGTAGGGAGGAACACTGAAGCTTTCTTT.

As regards this clone: Germline is not matched at one junction end, which may reflect a read error. The chain links TRBV9 to TRBJ1-1; D remains ambiguous. The CDR3 is 14 amino acids. Germline lookup yields CDR1 SGDLS and CDR2 YYNGEE. The CDR3 sequence is CASSVEGVKTEAFF. The CDR3, as DNA: TGTGCCAGCAGCGTCGAGGGCGTGAAGACTGAAGCTTTCTTT.

The V gene is TRBV25-1, the J gene TRBJ2-7; a possible D gene is TRBD1 (6 bases). This CDR3 contains 14 residues. The germline V gene has CDR1 MGHDK and CDR2 SYGVNS. Trimming cost V 4 bases and J 2 bases, with 12 bases left between them. The CDR3, as DNA: TGTGCCAGCAGTGCCCGACAGGTGACCTACGAGCAGTACTTC. Amino acid sequence: CASSARQVTYEQYF.

The chain recombines TRBV11-2 with TRBJ1-1, with unresolved D. Germline CDR1 is SGHAT and CDR2 is FQNNGV. V was cut by 1 base and J by 7 bases, with 13 bases left in between. The CDR3 is made up of 14 amino acids. Here the CDR3 reads CASSLGRHIHEAFF. CDR3 nucleotide sequence: TGTGCCAGCAGCTTAGGGAGACATATCCATGAAGCTTTCTTT.

The chain is built from TRBV30 and TRBJ2-7, with 9 bases matching TRBD1. V was pared by 2 bases and J by 0 bases, with 5 bases of the junction left unmatched. The CDR3 runs 15 residues. In germline, CDR1 is GTSNPN, CDR2 SVGIG (reference sequence). CDR3 sequence (DNA): TGTGCCTGGAGTCTGGGACAGGGAAGCTCCTACGAGCAGTACTTC. Protein product: CAWSLGQGSSYEQYF.

This clone was counted only a few times. The CDR3 spells CASSMGTSGGDEQYF. CDR3 nucleotides: TGTGCCAGTAGTATGGGGACTAGCGGGGGCGACGAGCAGTACTTC. This sequence joins TRBV19 and TRBJ2-7, with 14 nucleotides matching TRBD2. Trimming took 3 bases from V and 5 from J; bases not matched to a gene: 3. There are 15 residues in the CDR3. From germline, CDR1 is LNHDA and CDR2 SQIVND (reference sequence).

The chain links TRBV30 to TRBJ2-2, with a possible D match to TRBD1 (6 bases). Trimming left V 4 bases short and J 0 bases short, with 15 bases between. The CDR3 totals 16 residues. Germline V gives CDR1 GTSNPN, CDR2 SVGIG (reference sequence). The CDR3 nucleotides read TGTGCCTGGAAGGCTCAGGGACACACGAACACCGGGGAGCTGTTTTTT. This translates into CAWKAQGHTNTGELFF.

The rearrangement uses TRBV29-1 and TRBJ1-2, with 8 nucleotides matching TRBD1. V shed 7 bases, J shed 2 bases, and the junction held 6 bases outside the gene matches. Germline-derived CDR1 and CDR2 are SQVTM and ANQGSEA. This CDR3 is built from 13 residues. This chain's CDR3 is CSALGQGNYGYTF. The CDR3 coding sequence is TGCAGCGCTCTTGGACAGGGAAACTATGGCTACACCTTC.

The chain joins TRBV5-6 to TRBJ2-6, with unresolved D. The CDR3 totals 16 residues. CDR1 SGHDT and CDR2 YYEEEE come from the germline V gene. The germline V and J ends were trimmed by 0 bases and 1 base, with 8 bases remaining between them. CDR3 protein: CASSLVSGSGANVLTF. The DNA of the CDR3 is TGTGCCAGCAGCTTGGTTTCTGGTTCTGGGGCCAACGTCCTGACTTTC.

This clone showed up just a few times. The rearrangement links TRBV29-1 to TRBJ2-7; tentative D call: TRBD1 (5 bases). CDR3 length equals 14 residues. V lost 4 bases to trimming and J lost 2 bases, with 15 bases between them. Germline CDR1 and CDR2: SQVTM and ANQGSEA. CDR3 bases: TGCAGCGTTGGGGTTCAGGGTGTCACCTACGAGCAGTACTTC. Its translation is CSVGVQGVTYEQYF.

This clone was seen once. In DNA, the CDR3 is TGTGCCAGCAGTCCAATGGGGCCGAGGAATGAGCAGTTCTTC. The encoded protein is CASSPMGPRNEQFF. The chain recombines TRBV6-4 with TRBJ2-1, with D maybe TRBD1 (5 bases). Trimming took 5 bases from V and 7 from J, leaving 15 bases between them. The CDR3 loop spans 14 amino acids. CDR1 and CDR2 from the germline V gene are MRHNA and SNTAGT.

The chain joins TRBV4-3 to TRBJ1-2; 9 bases are a match to TRBD1. The CDR3 extends over 14 amino acids. The germline V gene encodes CDR1 LGHNA and CDR2 YSLEER. Trimming removed 4 bases from V and 7 bases from J; junction bases left unmatched: 7. CDR3 sequence: CASSREDRGSGYTF. The DNA for the CDR3 is TGCGCCAGCAGCCGAGAGGACAGGGGAAGTGGCTACACCTTC.

This clone was picked up a small number of times. This chain connects TRBV10-3 to TRBJ1-1, with D uncertain. The germline gives CDR1 ENHRY, CDR2 SYGVKD. The CDR3 covers 13 residues. Deletions cut 4 bases from V and 1 base from J, with 7 bases between. CDR3 region: CAISVDGNTEAFF. CDR3 DNA sequence: TGTGCCATCAGTGTCGACGGGAACACTGAAGCTTTCTTT.

This clone was found a few times. The chain is built from TRBV2 and TRBJ2-7; either TRBD1 or TRBD2 may fit D (5 bases each). The V gene's germline CDR1 is SNHLY and CDR2 FYNNEI. CDR3 length equals 13 residues. Trimming took 7 bases from V and 3 from J, leaving 13 bases between them. CDR3 nucleotide sequence: TGTGCCAGCACCCGGGACGCCGGCTACGAGCAGTACTTC. It is translated as CASTRDAGYEQYF.

V usage is TRBV29-1 and J usage is TRBJ1-1, with 8 bases that match TRBD1. The CDR3 totals 16 residues. CDR1 is SQVTM and CDR2 is ANQGSEA in the germline V gene. J gave up 4 bases and V 6 bases, and 16 bases lay outside the gene matches. CDR3 nucleotide sequence: TGCAGCGTCACCACTGTGTTGGGACAGGCAAGCACTGAAGCTTTCTTT. Translation: CSVTTVLGQASTEAFF.

This clone was picked up a small number of times. This chain uses TRBV5-4 with TRBJ2-7; no firm D call. V dropped 2 bases and J dropped 3 bases, with 12 bases sitting between them. The CDR3 is made up of 14 amino acids. Germline loops: CDR1 SGHNT, CDR2 YYREEE (reference sequence). The DNA for the CDR3 is TGTGCCAGCAGCTTATTCGGACGAGGCTACGAGCAGTACTTC. As protein: CASSLFGRGYEQYF.